This TCR beta chain stems from a study of blood T cells in healthy people across ages (dated by TCRdb to the mid-2010s). General notes on the study: In model experiments, roughly one uniquely barcoded TCR beta cDNA molecule per two T cells was captured by template switching. Age-related changes in TCR beta repertoire diversity were measured in the study by deep sequencing normalized with unique cDNA molecular identifiers. Donors of different ages were randomly distributed across sequencing lanes to avoid experimental bias. For two donors (one aged 18 to 29 and one aged 80 or older), the study analyzed two additional independent replicas of 1 million unique cDNA reads from the same blood draw. The donors were divided into four age groups: young (average approximately 17 years), middle-aged (around 37), aged (about 62) and long-lived (roughly 82). General study outcomes and caveats: Because donor CMV infection status was unknown, age-related changes in expanded clonotypes were potentially confounded. Compared with the aged group, the long-lived group had more naive CD4+ T cells, fewer expanded clones and increased TCR diversity, a pattern suggesting age selection. Observed TCR beta diversity per million T cells fell roughly linearly with age, and a significant reduction was already apparent by age around 40. The percentage of naive T cells measured by flow cytometry correlated strongly with observed TCR beta diversity. Since profiling was done on bulk unsorted PBMCs, naive and antigen-experienced compartments could not be conclusively compared. Estimates of total diversity from one million sequenced T cells were regarded as lower bounds and underestimates.

In the case of this clonotype: What this receptor recognizes is not known. The record has no base qualities; no much larger clone is one base away.

The 39 donors, aged about 6 to 95 years, were systemically healthy Caucasian individuals from Russia. Each donor gave 8 to 10 milliliters of peripheral blood, drawn into EDTA-treated Vacutainer tubes. PBMCs were isolated by Ficoll-Paque density-gradient centrifugation, with at least 6 million obtained per sample. Total RNA, at least 5.5 micrograms per sample, was extracted from PBMCs with Trizol reagent. Naive CD45RAhigh/CD27high T cell percentages were measured by flow cytometry on a PBMC aliquot from every donor. CDR1 and CDR2, per the germline V gene, are SQVTM and ANQGSEA. Spanning cysteine to phenylalanine, the CDR3 consists of 14 amino acids. The DNA shown is the 42-base CDR3, in frame from base 1. V gives up 4 bases and J gives up 1 base, and the segment between their germline ends measures 12 bases. To prepare the library, 5' RACE was applied. The sample was run on an Illumina HiSeq 2500. The second PCR ran for about 6 to 12 cycles and used a J-beta primer mix along with a sample-barcoded 5' primer. A template-switch 5' adaptor carrying 12 random nucleotides introduced a unique molecular identifier onto each TCR beta cDNA molecule. At least 2.5 million CDR3-containing paired-end reads were obtained from each sample. The Mint cDNA synthesis kit, primed by a TRBC-specific oligonucleotide, was used to synthesize first-strand cDNA from all RNA. After uracil-DNA glycosylase treatment, a first 18-cycle PCR used universal primers M1SS and BC2_uni_R on all cDNA. On the study's bioinformatics: For normalization, 1 million high-quality reads were randomly selected from each sample, with every read carrying a distinct molecular identifier. Instead of being binned into consensus sequences, reads with shared molecular identifiers were discarded. MiTCR, run with a Q25 quality threshold and the strictest error-elimination algorithm, handled CDR3 identification, clonotype clustering and error correction. Lower-bound total TCR beta diversity was estimated with a nonparametric unseen species model using Euler transformation. TCRdb trimmed public reads at Q25 via fastp, called clones via MiXCR and kept in-frame beta chains. Under each unique CDR3 protein, matching rows form one entry showing the most common genes and DNA. These V and J calls originate from TCRdb's pipeline instead of the authors' own analysis. For this sample there are about 970,000 distinct CDR3 sequences; roughly 50% appear just once. About 20% of the sample goes to the ten largest clones.

The TCR comes from a woman aged 55-70 years in good health. Sequencing used blood. The chain couples TRBV29-1 to TRBJ2-3, with the D call tentatively TRBD1 or TRBD2, each fitting 5 bases. DNA sequence: TGCAGCGTTGTAGGGCAGGGACGCACAGATACGCAGTATTTT. It translates as CSVVGQGRTDTQYF.